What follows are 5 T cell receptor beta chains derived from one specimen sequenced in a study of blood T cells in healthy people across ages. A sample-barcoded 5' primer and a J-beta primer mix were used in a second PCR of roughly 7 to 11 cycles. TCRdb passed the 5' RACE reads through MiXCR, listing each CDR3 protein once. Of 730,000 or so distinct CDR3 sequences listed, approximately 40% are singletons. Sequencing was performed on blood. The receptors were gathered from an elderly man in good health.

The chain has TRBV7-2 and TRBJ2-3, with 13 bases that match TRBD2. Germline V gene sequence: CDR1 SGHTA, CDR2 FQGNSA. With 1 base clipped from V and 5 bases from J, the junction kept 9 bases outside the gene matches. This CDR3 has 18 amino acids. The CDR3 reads CASSLDPTSGRAGDTQYF. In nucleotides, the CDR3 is TGTGCCAGCAGCTTAGACCCCACTAGCGGGAGGGCCGGAGATACGCAGTATTTT.

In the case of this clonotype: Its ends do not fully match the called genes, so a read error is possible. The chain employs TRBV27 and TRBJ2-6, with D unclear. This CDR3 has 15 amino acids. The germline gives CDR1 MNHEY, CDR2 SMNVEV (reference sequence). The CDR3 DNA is TGTGCCGGCAGTTTGTTGGGCTCTGGGGCCAACGTCCTGACTTTC. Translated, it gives CAGSLLGSGANVLTF.

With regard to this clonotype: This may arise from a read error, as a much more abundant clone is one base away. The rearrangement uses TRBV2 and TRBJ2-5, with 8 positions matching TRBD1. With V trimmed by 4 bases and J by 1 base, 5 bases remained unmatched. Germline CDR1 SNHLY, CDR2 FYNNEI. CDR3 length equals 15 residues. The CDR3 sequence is CASSVGQALQETQYF. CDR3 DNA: TGTGCCAGCAGTGTGGGACAGGCGCTCCAAGAGACCCAGTACTTC.

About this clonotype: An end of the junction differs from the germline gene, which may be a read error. CDR3 DNA: TGTGCCAGCGGTGATAGGGCTACCCAAGAGACCCAGTACTTC. Its protein is CASGDRATQETQYF. The chain recombines TRBV6-1 with TRBJ2-4; D gene ambiguous. TRBJ2-5 matches the DNA end more closely, so the J call is doubtful. Germline V gene data show CDR1 as MNHNS and CDR2 as SASEGT. The CDR3 contains 14 residues.

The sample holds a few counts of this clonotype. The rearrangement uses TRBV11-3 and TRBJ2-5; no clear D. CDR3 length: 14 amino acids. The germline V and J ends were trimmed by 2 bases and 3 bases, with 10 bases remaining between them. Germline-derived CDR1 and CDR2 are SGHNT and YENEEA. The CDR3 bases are TGTGCCAGCAGCTTAAATGGCGAAGAAGAGACCCAGTACTTC. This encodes CASSLNGEEETQYF.